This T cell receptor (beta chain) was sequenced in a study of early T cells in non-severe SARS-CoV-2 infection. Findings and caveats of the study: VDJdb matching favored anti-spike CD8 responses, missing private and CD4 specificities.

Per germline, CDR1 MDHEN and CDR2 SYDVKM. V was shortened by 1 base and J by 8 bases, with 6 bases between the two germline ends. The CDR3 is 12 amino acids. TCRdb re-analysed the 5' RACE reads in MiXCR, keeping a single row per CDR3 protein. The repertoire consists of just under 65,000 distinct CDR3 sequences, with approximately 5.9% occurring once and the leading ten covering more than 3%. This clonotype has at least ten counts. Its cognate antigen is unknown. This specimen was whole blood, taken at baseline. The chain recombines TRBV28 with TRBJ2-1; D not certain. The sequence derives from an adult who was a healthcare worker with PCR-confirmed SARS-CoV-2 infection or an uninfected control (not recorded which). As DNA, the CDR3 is TGTGCCAGCAGTTTATATGGGGATGAGCAGTTCTTC. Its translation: CASSLYGDEQFF.